The 21 T cell receptor beta chains below were found in one sample sequenced in a study of T cells in tuberculosis. Regarding time point: new active TB diagnosis, blood taken before or within 7 days of starting treatment. The repertoire was sequenced with immunoSEQ multiplex PCR; TCRdb's copy has only in-frame clones and lacks some. Among 25,000 to 35,000 clones listed, nearly 90% were seen once. Sequencing was performed on PBMCs, taken at tuberculosis diagnosis. Receptors were obtained from an adult with tuberculosis.

J is TRBJ1-5 and V is TRBV7-2, with a weak D call TRBD1 (5 bases). Between the trimmed V and J ends, which lost 5 bases and 8 bases, there was a span of 16 bases. The CDR3 consists of 14 residues. CDR1 and CDR2 (germline): SGHTA, FQGNSA. CDR3 bases: TGTGCCAGCAGCCCCCGTGAGGGGAGGAAGCCCCAGCATTTT. This sequence encodes CASSPREGRKPQHF.

The chain combines TRBV4-1 with TRBJ1-3, with D maybe TRBD1 (5 bases). Trimming took off 2 bases at V and 0 bases at J, with 17 bases between the two ends. The CDR3 loop spans 18 amino acids. Germline-derived CDR1 and CDR2 are MGHRA and YSYEKL. This CDR3 reads CASSQKYRSGSSGNTIYF. The DNA of the CDR3 is TGCGCCAGCAGCCAAAAATATCGGTCAGGGTCCTCTGGAAACACCATATATTTT.

The chain recombines TRBV28 with TRBJ2-3, with D possibly TRBD2 on 5 matching bases. The V end lost 8 bases, the J end lost 1 base, and 16 bases lay between the germline ends. There are 15 residues in the CDR3. The germline V gene has CDR1 MDHEN and CDR2 SYDVKM. In nucleotides, the CDR3 is TGTGCCAGCCTTGGGGAGCTGGGAGGCACAGATACGCAGTATTTT. It yields the protein CASLGELGGTDTQYF.

This rearrangement joins TRBV6-5 to TRBJ1-1, with 12 bases aligning to TRBD1. Germline V CDR1 and CDR2: MNHEY, SVGAGI. J was trimmed by 5 bases and V by 6 bases; bases with no gene match: 4. This CDR3 is built from 14 residues. The CDR3 DNA follows: TGTGCCAGCAGAACGGGACAGGGGGCAACTGAAGCTTTCTTT. Protein: CASRTGQGATEAFF.

V is TRBV6-6 and J is TRBJ2-3, with D tentatively TRBD1 (5 bases). The V gene lost 6 bases and the J gene lost 4 bases, with 20 bases spanning the gap. The CDR3 consists of 16 residues. The germline gives CDR1 MNHNY, CDR2 SVGAGI (reference sequence). CDR3 protein: CASSQTGGGAPDTQYF. The CDR3 DNA sequence: TGTGCCAGCAGCCAGACGGGTGGTGGGGCCCCAGATACGCAGTATTTT.

The chain uses TRBV6-1 and TRBJ1-1, with D unresolved. CDR1 and CDR2 from the germline V gene are MNHNS and SASEGT. The CDR3 sequence is 15 residues long. V was pared by 1 base and J by 5 bases, with 14 bases between. This CDR3 is CASSEGPLGKTEAFF. CDR3 in DNA: TGTGCCAGCAGTGAAGGTCCGCTCGGGAAAACTGAAGCTTTCTTT.

This clone occurred a few times. J is TRBJ2-7 and V is TRBV28; 7 positions match TRBD1. Trimming cost V 6 bases and J 2 bases; bases outside gene matches: 22. Germline V gene lookup returns CDR1 MDHEN and CDR2 SYDVKM. The CDR3 is 19 residues long. The CDR3 coding sequence is TGTGCCAGCAGACCCGGGACAGACTGGAGAGAGGGGCCTCCCTACGAGCAGTACTTC. This translates into CASRPGTDWREGPPYEQYF.

This sequence joins TRBV28 and TRBJ1-3; D perhaps matches TRBD1 (5 bases). Looked up from germline, CDR1 is MDHEN and CDR2 is SYDVKM. V lost 3 bases to trimming and J lost 0 bases, with 12 bases between them. The CDR3 extends over 16 amino acids. CDR3 in amino acids: CASSFGGGFSGNTIYF. The CDR3 DNA reads as TGTGCCAGCAGTTTTGGGGGGGGTTTCTCTGGAAACACCATATATTTT.

This chain links TRBV2 with TRBJ2-7; the D gene is possibly TRBD1 (5 bases). The CDR3 has 14 amino acids. Trimming left V 7 bases short and J 2 bases short, with 15 bases between. Germline CDR1 and CDR2: SNHLY and FYNNEI. CDR3 bases: TGTGCCAGCACACACGGCAGGGCCACCTACGAGCAGTACTTC. Protein product: CASTHGRATYEQYF.

The rearrangement joins TRBV30 to TRBJ2-7, with a weak D call TRBD2 (7 bases). The V and J ends lost 7 bases and 3 bases respectively, with 16 bases between them. CDR3 length equals 13 residues. In germline, CDR1 is GTSNPN, CDR2 SVGIG (reference sequence). The CDR3 bases are TGTGCCTTGTTGGGGGGGGCGCACTACGAGCAGTACTTC. Its translation is CALLGGAHYEQYF.

The V call is TRBV5-1, the J call TRBJ2-1, with D maybe TRBD2 (6 bases). Between the trimmed V and J ends, which lost 0 bases and 5 bases, there was a span of 9 bases. CDR3 length: 14 residues. Germline lookup yields CDR1 SGHRS and CDR2 YFSETQ. In DNA, the CDR3 is TGCGCCAGCAGCTTGGGCGGGGAAAACAATGAGCAGTTCTTC. Translated: CASSLGGENNEQFF.

This clone was detected once. V and J are TRBV5-1 and TRBJ2-7; D is perhaps TRBD1 (6 bases). Germline V gene sequence: CDR1 SGHRS, CDR2 YFSETQ. The CDR3 spans 15 residues. V was trimmed by 0 bases and J by 3 bases, leaving 13 bases between them. This CDR3 reads CASSLGQGKVYEQYF. CDR3 DNA: TGCGCCAGCAGCTTGGGGCAGGGGAAAGTCTACGAGCAGTACTTC.

J is TRBJ2-2 and V is TRBV19; D might be TRBD2 (6 bases). V lost 5 bases, J lost 1 base, and 8 bases lay in between. This CDR3 has 14 amino acids. Germline values: CDR1 LNHDA, CDR2 SQIVND (reference sequence). CDR3 nucleotides: TGTGCCAGTAGTTCCGGGAGGAACACCGGGGAGCTGTTTTTT. This sequence encodes CASSSGRNTGELFF.

The gene calls are TRBV5-1 and TRBJ2-3; no firm D call. The CDR3 runs 14 residues. Per germline, CDR1 SGHRS and CDR2 YFSETQ. With 0 bases removed from V and 2 bases from J, the gap between germline ends came to 7 bases. DNA of the CDR3: TGCGCCAGCAGCTTGGGTGCGGACACAGATACGCAGTATTTT. Protein product: CASSLGADTDTQYF.

The V call is TRBV4-1, the J call TRBJ1-5; 9 nucleotides align to TRBD1. The CDR3 totals 14 residues. Germline lookup yields CDR1 MGHRA and CDR2 YSYEKL. With V trimmed by 8 bases and J by 2 bases, 4 bases remained unmatched. CDR3 coding DNA: TGCGCCAGCCACAGGACAGGGGGCAATCAGCCCCAGCATTTT. As protein: CASHRTGGNQPQHF.

V is TRBV30 and J is TRBJ1-2; 7 nucleotides match TRBD1. Germline loops: CDR1 GTSNPN, CDR2 SVGIG (reference sequence). V shed 1 base and J 8 bases; nucleotides not matched to a gene: 16. The CDR3 covers 16 residues. The CDR3 DNA reads as TGTGCCTGGAGTGACGCCGGAAGGACAGGTCCCTTGGGCTACACCTTC. This codes for CAWSDAGRTGPLGYTF.

This chain uses TRBV4-3 with TRBJ2-1; TRBD2 matches at 12 bases. This CDR3 contains 15 residues. Germline lookup yields CDR1 LGHNA and CDR2 YSLEER. The V gene end was trimmed by 4 bases and the J gene end by 9 bases; junction bases not matched to a gene: 7. The CDR3 sequence is CASSLLAGGPGEQFF. The CDR3 DNA reads as TGCGCCAGCAGCCTGCTAGCGGGGGGGCCCGGTGAGCAGTTCTTC.

The count of this clone is one. The chain couples TRBV28 to TRBJ1-2; D ambiguous. Trimming left V 8 bases short and J 8 bases short, with 15 bases between. The CDR3 extends over 12 amino acids. In germline, CDR1 is MDHEN, CDR2 SYDVKM. The DNA for the CDR3 is TGTGCCAGCCTAACCGGGGTTGGCGGCTACACCTTC. Its translation is CASLTGVGGYTF.

This chain uses TRBV5-4 with TRBJ2-5; 12 bases align to TRBD2. V lost 4 bases, J lost 5 bases, and 6 bases stayed unmatched. CDR1 SGHNT and CDR2 YYREEE come from the germline V gene (reference sequence). The CDR3 runs to 15 residues. CDR3 sequence (DNA): TGTGCCAGCAGCCCCCGGACTAGCGGGGAGGAGACCCAGTACTTC. Translating it yields CASSPRTSGEETQYF.

Only a few counts were recorded for this clone. The chain is built from TRBV11-2 and TRBJ2-1; a weak D match, TRBD2 (6 bases). This CDR3 spans 15 amino acids. Germline V gene data show CDR1 as SGHAT and CDR2 as FQNNGV. V was trimmed by 1 base and J by 4 bases, leaving 11 bases between them. DNA for the CDR3: TGTGCCAGCAGCTTAGGCCCCAGCGGGTACAATGAGCAGTTCTTC. It codes for CASSLGPSGYNEQFF.

The sample holds a few counts of this clone. The chain carries TRBV4-1 and TRBJ2-1, with 7 bases aligning to TRBD1. V trimming: 0 bases; J trimming: 7 bases; junction bases outside the gene matches: 9. The length of the CDR3 is 16 residues. Germline lookup yields CDR1 MGHRA and CDR2 YSYEKL. CDR3 DNA sequence: TGCGCCAGCAGCCAAGAGGGGCCGACAGGGATGAATGAGCAGTTCTTC. Its translation: CASSQEGPTGMNEQFF.